Shown below are 3 T cell receptor beta chains from a single sample sequenced in a study of cytomegalovirus exposure and HLA in healthy donors. PCR primers comprised 60 Vbeta and 13 Jbeta primers. The assay was immunoSEQ multiplex PCR, and TCRdb's table has in-frame clones only and misses some. The table lists 110,000 to 150,000 clones, 77% of them singletons. The sample was PBMCs. The receptors stem from a male donor in good health and CMV-seronegative.

This clone was detected a few times. V and J are TRBV27 and TRBJ2-1, with TRBD1 matching over 7 bases. The germline CDR1 and CDR2 sequences are MNHEY and SMNVEV (reference sequence). The CDR3 consists of 13 residues. The junction had 3 bases not matched to a gene; V was cut back by 2 bases and J by 8 bases. The CDR3 loop is CASSLGTDHEQFF. As DNA, the CDR3 is TGTGCCAGCAGTTTAGGGACAGATCATGAGCAGTTCTTC.

The rearrangement links TRBV6-1 to TRBJ2-3; possibly TRBD2 for D (6 bases). The CDR3 totals 15 residues. V was cut by 3 bases and J by 3 bases, with 13 bases left in between. The germline V gene encodes CDR1 MNHNS and CDR2 SASEGT. The CDR3, as DNA: TGTGCCAGCAGTGATTGGGGCGGGGTGACAGATACGCAGTATTTT. Encoded protein: CASSDWGGVTDTQYF.

This clone was counted once. This rearrangement joins TRBV6-5 to TRBJ2-5; TRBD2 is a possible D gene (5 bases). V lost 2 bases and J 4 bases, leaving 11 bases between the germline ends. The CDR3 is 14 amino acids. CDR1 is MNHEY and CDR2 is SVGAGI in the germline V gene. CDR3 amino acids: CASSYGPEGETQYF. The DNA for the CDR3 is TGTGCCAGCAGTTACGGTCCAGAGGGAGAGACCCAGTACTTC.